Listed below are T cell receptor beta chains from one sample, sequenced in a study of cytomegalovirus exposure and HLA in healthy donors. The assay was immunoSEQ multiplex PCR, and TCRdb's table has in-frame clones only and misses some. The sample has around 250,000 clones; about 80% are singletons. The sequenced sample was PBMCs. The source of these receptors is a woman aged 55-69 years in good health and CMV-seropositive. Both conserved end residues are part of each CDR3. The order of the fields is D gene, V gene, clone size, J gene, CDR3 protein, CDR3 DNA. D genes are given only for firm matches. Some rows mark clone size as missing; the rest say once, few, many or name a class of expanded clone.

D gene: TRBD1; V gene: TRBV7-9; clone size: .; J gene: TRBJ1-5; CDR3 protein: CASSLGGRGINQPQHF; CDR3 DNA: TGTGCCAGCAGCTTAGGAGGCAGGGGGATCAATCAGCCCCAGCATTTT
D gene: TRBD1; V gene: TRBV11-2; clone size: .; J gene: TRBJ2-7; CDR3 protein: CASSLGQGGEQYF; CDR3 DNA: TGTGCCAGCAGCTTGGGACAGGGTGGCGAGCAGTACTTC
D gene: .; V gene: TRBV4-2; clone size: .; J gene: TRBJ1-3; CDR3 protein: CASSQDGQVSGNTIYF; CDR3 DNA: TGTGCCAGCAGCCAAGATGGTCAGGTCTCTGGAAACACCATATATTTT
D gene: TRBD2; V gene: TRBV6-5; clone size: few; J gene: TRBJ2-7; CDR3 protein: CASSYSLAGTYEQYF; CDR3 DNA: TGTGCCAGCAGTTACTCATTAGCGGGAACCTACGAGCAGTACTTC
D gene: TRBD2; V gene: TRBV30; clone size: .; J gene: TRBJ2-5; CDR3 protein: CAWSYPGQRGETQYF; CDR3 DNA: TGTGCCTGGAGTTACCCAGGACAGCGGGGGGAGACCCAGTACTTC
D gene: TRBD1; V gene: TRBV30; clone size: .; J gene: TRBJ1-2; CDR3 protein: CAWSLRDSYGYTF; CDR3 DNA: TGTGCCTGGAGTCTAAGGGACAGCTATGGCTACACCTTC
D gene: TRBD2; V gene: TRBV18; clone size: .; J gene: TRBJ2-6; CDR3 protein: CASSPGGVTGANVLTF; CDR3 DNA: TGTGCCAGCTCACCAGGGGGGGTTACTGGGGCCAACGTCCTGACTTTC
D gene: TRBD2; V gene: TRBV11-2; clone size: once; J gene: TRBJ2-1; CDR3 protein: CASSLGILAAYNEQFF; CDR3 DNA: TGTGCCAGCAGCTTAGGGATACTAGCGGCCTACAATGAGCAGTTCTTC
D gene: .; V gene: TRBV7-3; clone size: .; J gene: TRBJ2-3; CDR3 protein: CASSLAERVLTDTQYF; CDR3 DNA: TGTGCCAGCAGCTTGGCAGAGCGGGTCCTCACAGATACGCAGTATTTT
D gene: TRBD1; V gene: TRBV18; clone size: once; J gene: TRBJ2-5; CDR3 protein: CASSIGTGGETQYF; CDR3 DNA: TGTGCCAGCTCCATCGGGACAGGAGGAGAGACCCAGTACTTC
D gene: .; V gene: TRBV7-6; clone size: .; J gene: TRBJ2-2; CDR3 protein: CASSLDARFTGELFF; CDR3 DNA: TGTGCCAGCAGCCTAGACGCTAGATTCACCGGGGAGCTGTTTTTT
D gene: TRBD1; V gene: TRBV6-1; clone size: .; J gene: TRBJ1-2; CDR3 protein: CASSFTTGRSF; CDR3 DNA: TGTGCCAGCAGCTTTACGACAGGGCGTTCCTTC
D gene: .; V gene: TRBV4-1; clone size: .; J gene: TRBJ2-7; CDR3 protein: CASSQNRPGAYEQYF; CDR3 DNA: TGCGCCAGCAGCCAAAATCGGCCCGGGGCCTACGAGCAGTACTTC